What follows is one TCR beta chain and its context. No antigen is known for it. Trimming pared 5 bases from V and 2 bases from J, leaving 3 bases between. This CDR3 has 10 residues. From germline, CDR1 is DFQATT and CDR2 SNEGSKA (reference sequence). Some clones are missing from TCRdb's copy, which holds only in-frame ones; the method was immunoSEQ multiplex PCR. The table shows 110,000 to 150,000 clones, with 80% to 90% occurring only once. This record comes from a study of T cell responses to AZD1222 COVID-19 vaccine. General observations from the study: There were vaccine-associated CD4 TCRs across spike, dominant at 160-218 and 743-854.

The chain is built from TRBV20-1 and TRBJ2-5; D gene uncertain. The sequence derives from an adult in good health. Source: peripheral blood, taken on day 0 of AZD1222 vaccination. This CDR3 is CSAGQETQYF. The CDR3 DNA reads TGCAGTGCTGGACAAGAGACCCAGTACTTC.